Listed below are T cell receptor beta chains from one sample, sequenced in a study of cytomegalovirus exposure and HLA in healthy donors. Profiling relied on immunoSEQ multiplex PCR, and the TCRdb table lists in-frame clones only, not all of them. Among 120,000 or so clones listed, roughly 80% were seen once. Sample: PBMCs. The receptor source for this set is a man aged 25-45 years in good health and CMV-seronegative. CDR3s include the opening cysteine and the closing phenylalanine or tryptophan. The D gene is left open where the match is weak. Size tells how often a clone was seen (once, few, many) or the class of an expanded clone, and some rows leave it out.

TRBV6-1,TRBJ2-7,NA,NA,CASSEGRVFYEQYF,TGTGCCAGCAGTGAAGGGCGGGTCTTCTACGAGCAGTACTTC
TRBV19,TRBJ1-5,NA,NA,CASSIAYLNQPQHF,TGTGCCAGTAGTATAGCTTATCTCAATCAGCCCCAGCATTTT
TRBV11-2,TRBJ2-5,NA,NA,CASRLTGQETQYF,TGTGCCAGCAGACTAACAGGGCAAGAGACCCAGTACTTC
TRBV28,TRBJ1-3,NA,NA,CASSLGVIAGSGNTIYF,TGTGCCAGCAGTTTAGGTGTAATAGCGGGTTCTGGAAACACCATATATTTT
TRBV28,TRBJ1-2,NA,NA,CASRSGTTAYGYTF,TGTGCCAGCAGATCCGGGACAACGGCCTATGGCTACACCTTC
TRBV6-1,TRBJ2-3,once,NA,CASWTITDTQYF,TGTGCCAGCTGGACTATCACAGATACGCAGTATTTT
TRBV6-5,TRBJ1-2,NA,NA,CASGTFNYGYTF,TGTGCCAGTGGGACATTTAACTATGGCTACACCTTC
TRBV12-5,TRBJ2-1,NA,NA,CASGLIGDNEQFF,TGTGCTAGTGGTTTGATAGGGGACAATGAGCAGTTCTTC
TRBV6-1,TRBJ1-4,NA,NA,CASSVNEWTATNEKLFF,TGTGCCAGCAGTGTGAACGAGTGGACTGCAACTAATGAAAAACTGTTTTTT
TRBV7-9,TRBJ2-2,NA,NA,CASSSDSANGELFF,TGTGCCAGCAGCTCGGATTCAGCGAACGGGGAGCTGTTTTTT
TRBV4-1,TRBJ1-1,NA,TRBD1,CASSHFGQGNTEAFF,TGCGCCAGCAGCCACTTCGGACAGGGGAACACTGAAGCTTTCTTT
TRBV6-5,TRBJ1-1,NA,NA,CASSSTGYGTEAFF,TGTGCCAGCAGCTCTACAGGGTACGGCACTGAAGCTTTCTTT
TRBV27,TRBJ1-4,NA,TRBD1,CASSQTGDGEKLFF,TGTGCCAGCAGTCAGACAGGGGACGGTGAAAAACTGTTTTTT
TRBV7-8,TRBJ2-1,NA,TRBD2,CASSLAEEGLAGVVEQFF,TGTGCCAGCAGCTTAGCCGAAGAGGGACTAGCGGGAGTAGTTGAGCAGTTCTTC
TRBV7-2,TRBJ2-7,NA,TRBD2,CASRPTSGYEQYF,TGTGCCAGCAGGCCGACTAGCGGCTACGAGCAGTACTTC
TRBV6-4,TRBJ2-6,NA,NA,CASSDGGWPGANVLTF,TGTGCCAGCAGTGACGGGGGGTGGCCTGGGGCCAACGTCCTGACTTTC
TRBV27,TRBJ2-3,once,TRBD2,CASSLITGLAGVPDTQYF,TGTGCCAGCAGTCTGATCACTGGACTAGCGGGAGTCCCAGATACGCAGTATTTT
TRBV14,TRBJ2-3,NA,TRBD2,CASSQDLTFSGKSTDTQYF,TGTGCCAGCAGCCAAGACCTAACCTTTAGCGGGAAGAGCACAGATACGCAGTATTTT